The text below deals with one TCR beta chain. The antigen is undetermined. One entry per CDR3 protein, called by TCRdb with MiXCR from the 5' RACE reads. This table has a few hundred thousand distinct CDR3 sequences, 7.5% to 9% appearing once. This record comes from a study of T cells after yellow fever vaccination. Broader study findings: The study re-detected most primary-vaccination clones after the booster (96% CD4, roughly 85% CD8).

V was shortened by 0 bases and J by 5 bases, with 5 bases between the two germline ends. The CDR3 spans 13 residues. Per germline, CDR1 LGHDT and CDR2 YNNKEL (reference sequence). This chain joins TRBV3-1 and TRBJ1-5; no reliable D call. This TCR was recovered from a man aged 18 to 29 who received the YFV17D yellow fever vaccine. The input for sequencing was CD4+ T cells sorted from PBMCs, taken 5 days after the yellow fever booster vaccination. The CDR3 bases are TGTGCCAGCAGCCAAGATCCGGATCAGCCCCAGCATTTT. Amino acids: CASSQDPDQPQHF.